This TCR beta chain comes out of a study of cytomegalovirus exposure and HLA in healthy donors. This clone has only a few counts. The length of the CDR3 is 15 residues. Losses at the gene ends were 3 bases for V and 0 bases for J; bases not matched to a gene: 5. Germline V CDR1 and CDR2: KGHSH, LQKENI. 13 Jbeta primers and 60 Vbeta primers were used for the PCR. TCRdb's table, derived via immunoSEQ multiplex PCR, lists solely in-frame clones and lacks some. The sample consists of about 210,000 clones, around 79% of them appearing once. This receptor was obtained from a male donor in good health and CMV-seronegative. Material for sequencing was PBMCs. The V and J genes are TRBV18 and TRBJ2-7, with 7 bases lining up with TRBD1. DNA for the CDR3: TGTGCCAGCTCACCGCAGGGACAGAGCTCCTACGAGCAGTACTTC. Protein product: CASSPQGQSSYEQYF.